The 5 T cell receptor beta chains listed next were all sequenced from one sample in a study of control samples from healthy donors and cancer patients. This table comes from immunoSEQ multiplex PCR, and its TCRdb copy is limited to in-frame clones, with some not included. The data include approximately 190,000 clones; the top ten clones carry roughly 2.2%. The sample was blood. These receptor sequences come from a woman in her 30s in good health.

This rearrangement joins TRBV29-1 to TRBJ1-5; D gene unclear. CDR3 size: 11 residues. Trimming cost V 6 bases and J 7 bases, with 10 bases left between them. Germline assignment: CDR1 SQVTM and CDR2 ANQGSEA. The DNA of the CDR3 is TGCAGCGTCCAGTGCGGGCAGCCCCAGCATTTT. This codes for CSVQCGQPQHF.

The chain recombines TRBV5-8 with TRBJ1-1; D gene uncertain. The CDR3 totals 14 residues. The V end was cut by 4 bases, the J end by 5 bases, with 15 bases between. The germline CDR1 and CDR2 sequences are SGHTS and YDEGEE. This chain's CDR3 is CASSLLEVSTEAFF. CDR3 in DNA: TGTGCCAGCAGCCTTTTGGAGGTATCGACTGAAGCTTTCTTT. The variable domain in full, with the rest retrieved from reference TRBV5-8 and TRBJ1-1, is EAGVTQSPTHLIKTRGQQATLRCSPISGHTSVYWYQQALGLGLQFLLWYDEGEERNRGNFPPRFSGRQFPNYSSELNVNALELEDSALYLCASSLLEVSTEAFFGQGTRLTVV.

CDR3 coding DNA: TGTGCCAGCAGTTTTGGGGGAGGGGCCTACGAGCAGTACTTC. It translates to CASSFGGGAYEQYF. The chain employs TRBV27 and TRBJ2-7; 7 nucleotides line up with TRBD2. V lost 3 bases to trimming and J lost 2 bases; unmatched junction nucleotides: 4. Germline V gene sequence: CDR1 MNHEY, CDR2 SMNVEV (reference sequence). The CDR3 is 14 residues long.

V gene TRBV11-2 combines with J gene TRBJ1-5; D is undetermined. The length of the CDR3 is 14 residues. V lost 5 bases to trimming and J lost 7 bases, with 15 bases between them. CDR1 SGHAT and CDR2 FQNNGV come from the germline V gene. In nucleotides, the CDR3 is TGTGCCAGCAGCCGCGGAGCAGATATCCAGCCCCAGCATTTT. Protein: CASSRGADIQPQHF.

This rearrangement joins TRBV19 to TRBJ2-7; 7 nucleotides line up with TRBD1. This CDR3 spans 16 amino acids. With V trimmed by 5 bases and J by 0 bases, 10 bases remained unmatched. The germline V gene encodes CDR1 LNHDA and CDR2 SQIVND (reference sequence). This CDR3 reads CASSGPGTVDSYEQYF. In nucleotides, the CDR3 is TGTGCCAGTAGTGGGCCCGGGACAGTCGACTCCTACGAGCAGTACTTC.